The 18 T cell receptor beta chains below were found in one sample sequenced in a study of shared clonotypes between healthy human individuals. TCRdb's table, derived via immunoSEQ multiplex PCR, lists solely in-frame clones and lacks some. Here the sample spans about 1.5 million clones, 95% to 99% being singletons. The specimen was naive CD4+ T cells sorted from blood. Subset specified: CD45RA+ positively selected. The receptor source for this set is a man aged 30 to 45 in good health.

The chain carries TRBV18 and TRBJ2-2; maybe TRBD2 (5 bases). This CDR3 region has 15 residues. Germline loops: CDR1 KGHSH, CDR2 LQKENI. V was shortened by 4 bases and J by 5 bases, with 14 bases between the two germline ends. Written as DNA, the CDR3 is TGTGCCAGCTCACTAAATAATCAGCGGACCGGGGAGCTGTTTTTT. Its protein product is CASSLNNQRTGELFF.

The chain is built from TRBV11-2 and TRBJ2-7; TRBD2 is a possible D gene (6 bases). The CDR3 length is 18 residues. Germline assignment: CDR1 SGHAT and CDR2 FQNNGV. V shed 5 bases and J shed 2 bases, with 25 bases lying between them. In DNA, the CDR3 is TGTGCCAGCAGCCCGGGACGGAGAGCAGCGGGCCGCACCTACGAGCAGTACTTC. It yields the protein CASSPGRRAAGRTYEQYF.

CDR3 nucleotides: TGTGCCAGCAGCAGGGGGGCCGGGAACAATGAGCAGTTCTTC. Residues: CASSRGAGNNEQFF. The V call is TRBV11-3, the J call TRBJ2-1; D possibly matches TRBD1 or TRBD2 (6 bases each). Trimming removed 5 bases at V and 5 bases at J, with 13 bases between. The CDR3 length is 14 residues. Germline lookup yields CDR1 SGHNT and CDR2 YENEEA. The whole variable domain, remainder taken from reference TRBV11-3 and TRBJ2-1, is EAGVVQSPRYKIIEKKQPVAFWCNPISGHNTLYWYLQNLGQGPELLIRYENEEAVDDSQLPKDRFSAERLKGVDSTLKIQPAELGDSAVYLCASSRGAGNNEQFFGPGTRLTVL.

The chain joins TRBV5-1 to TRBJ2-1, with TRBD1 identical over 8 bases. Germline V gene data show CDR1 as SGHRS and CDR2 as YFSETQ. V lost 6 bases to trimming and J lost 2 bases; unmatched junction nucleotides: 7. The CDR3 is 15 amino acids. The CDR3 here is CASNQGQGAYNEQFF. In DNA form, the CDR3 reads TGCGCCAGCAACCAAGGACAGGGTGCCTACAATGAGCAGTTCTTC.

As to this clone: The same CDR3 is also encoded by other DNA sequences in this sample. The chain uses TRBV18 and TRBJ2-7; TRBD1 aligns across 9 bases. The V and J ends lost 3 bases and 7 bases, in that order; junction bases with no gene match: 1. The CDR3 has 12 residues. CDR1 is KGHSH, CDR2 LQKENI, per germline. CDR3 coding DNA: TGTGCCAGCTCACCCGGACAGGGGGAGCAGTACTTC. Protein product: CASSPGQGEQYF.

The chain carries TRBV6-6 and TRBJ2-5, with D perhaps TRBD2 (5 bases). Between the trimmed V and J ends, which lost 7 bases and 7 bases, there was a span of 16 bases. The CDR3 is 13 residues long. Per germline, CDR1 MNHNY and CDR2 SVGAGI (reference sequence). The DNA of the CDR3 is TGTGCCAGCAAAAAGGCCCCAGAGGGGACCCAGTACTTC. This gives the protein CASKKAPEGTQYF.

This clone appeared once. In the same sample, other DNA sequences code for this CDR3. The chain employs TRBV30 and TRBJ1-4; 9 bases line up with TRBD1. Germline-derived CDR1 and CDR2 are GTSNPN and SVGIG (reference sequence). After removal of 0 bases from V and 0 bases from J, the junction contained 8 bases not matched to a gene. The CDR3 is made up of 18 amino acids. The CDR3 nucleotides read TGTGCCTGGAGTGTACCAACAGGGGGCATTTCAACTAATGAAAAACTGTTTTTT. Its translation is CAWSVPTGGISTNEKLFF.

V and J are TRBV7-2 and TRBJ2-7; unclear D gene. The CDR3 spans 13 residues. In germline, CDR1 is SGHTA, CDR2 FQGNSA. The ends were cut back, 1 base at V and 2 bases at J, with 6 bases in the middle. Written as DNA, the CDR3 is TGTGCCAGCAGCTTAGGATGGGCCTACGAGCAGTACTTC. Translating it yields CASSLGWAYEQYF.

The V and J genes are TRBV10-2 and TRBJ2-1; 9 bases map to TRBD2. The CDR3 loop spans 15 amino acids. Germline lookup yields CDR1 WSHSY and CDR2 SAAADI. The V and J ends lost 7 bases and 10 bases, in that order; junction bases with no gene match: 14. DNA for the CDR3: TGCGCCAGCAATACGGCTCGGCTAGCGGGACTGGAGCAGTTCTTC. Protein product: CASNTARLAGLEQFF.

V is TRBV6-4 and J is TRBJ2-3; 10 bases fit TRBD1. Germline CDR1 MRHNA, CDR2 SNTAGT. V shed 6 bases and J 7 bases; nucleotides not matched to a gene: 10. The CDR3 totals 15 residues. The CDR3 DNA reads as TGTGCCAGCAGAGCTGGACAGGGGGATAGGTATACGCAGTATTTT. Translated: CASRAGQGDRYTQYF.

J is TRBJ2-7 and V is TRBV5-1; 9 bases align to TRBD1. Germline loops: CDR1 SGHRS, CDR2 YFSETQ. V was pared by 0 bases and J by 1 base, with 5 bases of the junction left unmatched. This CDR3 is built from 16 residues. In DNA form, the CDR3 reads TGCGCCAGCAGCTTGGTTCTGGGGACAGGGTCCTACGAGCAGTACTTC. This gives the protein CASSLVLGTGSYEQYF.

The J gene is TRBJ2-3, the V gene TRBV5-1, with 9 bases lining up with TRBD2. V was pared by 2 bases and J by 3 bases, with 1 base of the junction left unmatched. This CDR3 contains 14 residues. Germline V lookup: CDR1 SGHRS, CDR2 YFSETQ. DNA of the CDR3: TGCGCCAGCAGCTTTAGCGGGAGAACAGATACGCAGTATTTT. This translates into CASSFSGRTDTQYF.

This clone was seen more than once but under ten times. Other DNA sequences in the sample encode the same CDR3. V gene TRBV18 combines with J gene TRBJ2-1; D not certain. CDR3 size: 15 residues. V was cut by 2 bases and J by 0 bases, with 8 bases left in between. The germline V gene encodes CDR1 KGHSH and CDR2 LQKENI. The CDR3 region is CASSPGQSSYNEQFF. The CDR3 DNA reads as TGTGCCAGCTCACCAGGGCAGAGCTCCTACAATGAGCAGTTCTTC.

CDR3 in DNA: TGCGCCAGCAGCGTAGGACTAGCGGGACTCCCGACCGGGGAGCTGTTTTTT. Residues: CASSVGLAGLPTGELFF. The chain recombines TRBV5-1 with TRBJ2-2, with 12 bases identical to TRBD2. Trimming at V came to 4 bases and at J to 5 bases, leaving 9 bases not matched to a gene. CDR1 and CDR2 from the germline V gene are SGHRS and YFSETQ. This CDR3 has 17 amino acids.

This chain links TRBV15 with TRBJ2-3; tentatively, D is TRBD2 (5 bases). The CDR3 contains 16 residues. Trimming shortened V by 0 bases and J by 4 bases, and 14 bases separated the two germline ends. Germline CDR1 is LNHNV and CDR2 is YYDKDF (reference sequence). The CDR3 coding sequence is TGTGCCACCAGCAGAGATCCGGGGAGAAGGGCAGATACGCAGTATTTT. This sequence encodes CATSRDPGRRADTQYF. Combining the CDR3 with reference TRBV15 and TRBJ2-3 gives the whole variable domain DAMVIQNPRYQVTQFGKPVTLSCSQTLNHNVMYWYQQKSSQAPKLLFHYYDKDFNNEADTPDNFQSRRPNTSFCFLDIRSPGLGDTAMYLCATSRDPGRRADTQYFGPGTRLTVL.

This chain links TRBV28 with TRBJ2-5; D is possibly TRBD1 or TRBD2 (5 bases each). Germline CDR1 and CDR2: MDHEN and SYDVKM. V shed 6 bases and J shed 8 bases, with 16 bases lying between them. The CDR3 length is 13 residues. CDR3 nucleotide sequence: TGTGCCAGCAGGACAACGGCCGGGGACACCCAGTACTTC. It is translated as CASRTTAGDTQYF.

The chain is built from TRBV13 and TRBJ2-1; 9 bases line up with TRBD1. The length of the CDR3 is 13 residues. Germline trimming cut 1 base from V and 12 bases from J; bases unmatched to any gene: 4. The germline CDR1 and CDR2 sequences are PRHDT and FYEKMQ (reference sequence). The CDR3 sequence: CASSLDPTGGQFF. The CDR3 DNA reads as TGTGCCAGCAGCTTAGACCCGACAGGGGGGCAGTTCTTC.

This chain connects TRBV5-4 to TRBJ2-6, with TRBD2 matching over 7 bases. The length of the CDR3 is 18 residues. Germline CDR1 and CDR2: SGHNT and YYREEE (reference sequence). V lost 2 bases and J lost 2; bases outside the gene matches: 10. The CDR3 spells CASSLVFASGAGANVLTF. The DNA of the CDR3 is TGTGCCAGCAGCTTAGTGTTTGCGAGCGGGGCTGGGGCCAACGTCCTGACTTTC.